This T cell receptor beta chain was sequenced in a study of blood T cells in healthy people across ages. Study-wide context: There was about one barcoded beta molecule captured by template switching per two T cells.

A J-beta primer mix and a sample-barcoded 5' primer were used in a second PCR of roughly 6 to 11 cycles. TCRdb re-derived calls from the 5' RACE reads in MiXCR, one entry per CDR3 protein. The profile covers some 1 million distinct CDR3 sequences, with 40% to 50% appearing a single time and approximately 17% taken by the ten largest. Study-wide results and limits: The lack of PBMC sorting stopped any conclusive naive versus antigen-experienced comparison.

This clonotype was seen just once. Its antigen is currently unknown. The CDR3 loop spans 15 amino acids. V was clipped by 6 bases and J by 0 bases, with 9 bases between them. Looked up from germline, CDR1 is MNHEY and CDR2 is SMNVEV (reference sequence). Donor samples were obtained from healthy Caucasian individuals from Russia, aged about 6 to 90. Each donor gave roughly 9.8 milliliters of peripheral blood. The source material was blood. This sequence was found in a woman aged 55-75 years in good health. V gene TRBV27 combines with J gene TRBJ1-6, with D uncertain. This CDR3 is CASRFEGSYNSPLHF. CDR3 bases: TGTGCCAGCAGATTTGAGGGCTCCTATAATTCACCCCTCCACTTT.